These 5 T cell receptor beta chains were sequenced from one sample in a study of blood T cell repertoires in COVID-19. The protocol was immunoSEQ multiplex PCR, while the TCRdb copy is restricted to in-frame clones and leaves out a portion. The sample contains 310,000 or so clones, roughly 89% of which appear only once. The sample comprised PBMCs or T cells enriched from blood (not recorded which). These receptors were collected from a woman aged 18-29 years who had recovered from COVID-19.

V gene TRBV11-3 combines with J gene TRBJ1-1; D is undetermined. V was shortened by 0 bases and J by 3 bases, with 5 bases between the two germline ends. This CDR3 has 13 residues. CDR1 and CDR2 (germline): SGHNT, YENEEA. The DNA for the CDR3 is TGTGCCAGCAGCTTAGAGGCGGACACTGAAGCTTTCTTT. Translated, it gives CASSLEADTEAFF.

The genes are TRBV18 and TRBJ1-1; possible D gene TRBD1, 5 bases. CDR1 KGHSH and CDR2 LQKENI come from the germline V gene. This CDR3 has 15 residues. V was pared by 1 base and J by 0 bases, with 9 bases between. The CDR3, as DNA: TGTGCCAGCTCACCACGGGGGGGGTTGAACACTGAAGCTTTCTTT. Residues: CASSPRGGLNTEAFF. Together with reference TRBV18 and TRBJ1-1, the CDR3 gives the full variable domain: NAGVMQNPRHLVRRRGQEARLRCSPMKGHSHVYWYRQLPEEGLKFMVYLQKENIIDESGMPKERFSAEFPKEGPSILRIQQVVRGDSAAYFCASSPRGGLNTEAFFGQGTRLTVV.

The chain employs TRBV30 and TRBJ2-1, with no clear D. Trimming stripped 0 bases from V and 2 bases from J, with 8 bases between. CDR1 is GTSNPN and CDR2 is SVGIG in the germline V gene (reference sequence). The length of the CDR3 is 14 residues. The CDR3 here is CAWSVSLTYNEQFF. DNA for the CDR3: TGTGCCTGGAGTGTCTCCTTAACCTACAATGAGCAGTTCTTC.

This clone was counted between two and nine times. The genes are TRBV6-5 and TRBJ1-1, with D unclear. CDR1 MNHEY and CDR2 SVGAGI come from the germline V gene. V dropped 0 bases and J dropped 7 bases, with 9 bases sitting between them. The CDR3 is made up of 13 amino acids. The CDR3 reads CASSYSNRGEAFF. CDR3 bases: TGTGCCAGCAGTTACTCGAATCGGGGTGAAGCTTTCTTT.

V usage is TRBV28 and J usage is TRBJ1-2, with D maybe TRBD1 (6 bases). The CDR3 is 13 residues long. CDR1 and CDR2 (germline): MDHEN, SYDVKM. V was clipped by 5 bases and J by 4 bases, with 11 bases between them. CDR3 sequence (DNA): TGTGCCAGCAGTCAGACAGGTCCCTATGGCTACACCTTC. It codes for CASSQTGPYGYTF.